Following are 17 T cell receptor beta chains from one sample sequenced in a study of T-cell memory formation after mild COVID-19. TCRdb processed the 5' RACE reads anew with MiXCR; each CDR3 protein has one entry. The sample lists around 530,000 distinct CDR3 sequences; roughly 20% were seen once. Specimen: PBMCs or a T cell subset sorted from them (not recorded which). Source of these receptors: an adult woman who had mild COVID-19 (a few samples of this study predate the infection). Cell type and time point are not known.

This clonotype was seen ten or more times. V is TRBV4-3 and J is TRBJ2-7, with TRBD1 matching over 8 bases. This CDR3 region has 15 residues. V lost 3 bases, J lost 3 bases, and 7 bases stayed unmatched. From germline, CDR1 is LGHNA and CDR2 YSLEER. The CDR3 protein is CASSQKTGANYEQYF. The CDR3 bases are TGCGCCAGCAGCCAGAAGACAGGGGCTAACTACGAGCAGTACTTC.

The chain joins TRBV20-1 to TRBJ2-1; perhaps TRBD2 as D (7 bases). The CDR3 has 12 amino acids. The V gene lost 3 bases and the J gene lost 8 bases, with 11 bases spanning the gap. Germline loops: CDR1 DFQATT, CDR2 SNEGSKA (reference sequence). CDR3 sequence (DNA): TGCAGTGCTAGTCGGGGGGCCCATGAGCAGTTCTTC. Protein sequence: CSASRGAHEQFF.

The chain is built from TRBV6-5 and TRBJ1-6, with D maybe TRBD1 (5 bases). Per the germline V gene, CDR1 is MNHEY and CDR2 is SVGAGI. The CDR3 sequence is 16 residues long. V lost 6 bases and J lost 4, with 16 bases in between. The CDR3: CASSYTDTPYNSPLHF. In DNA, the CDR3 is TGTGCCAGCAGCTACACGGACACCCCTTATAATTCACCCCTCCACTTT.

The rearrangement links TRBV18 to TRBJ2-1; either TRBD1 or TRBD2 may supply D (5 bases each). Per the germline V gene, CDR1 is KGHSH and CDR2 is LQKENI. V dropped 6 bases and J dropped 8 bases, with 23 bases sitting between them. This CDR3 spans 16 amino acids. The CDR3 is CASSPAGTDISDEQFF. CDR3 in DNA: TGTGCCAGCTCCCCTGCCGGGACGGACATTAGCGATGAGCAGTTCTTC.

The chain employs TRBV7-8 and TRBJ1-5; a possible D gene is TRBD1 (5 bases). The CDR3 runs to 13 residues. CDR1 SGHVS and CDR2 FQNEAQ come from the germline V gene. Deletions cut 5 bases from V and 5 bases from J, with 10 bases between. Here the CDR3 DNA reads TGTGCCAGCAGCCCGGGCAGGGATCAGCCCCAGCATTTT. It specifies CASSPGRDQPQHF. Full variable domain (rest looked up from reference TRBV7-8 and TRBJ1-5): GAGVSQSPRYKVAKRGQDVALRCDPISGHVSLFWYQQALGQGPEFLTYFQNEAQLDKSGLPSDRFFAERPEGSVSTLKIQRTQQEDSAVYLCASSPGRDQPQHFGDGTRLSIL.

V is TRBV9 and J is TRBJ2-1, with D maybe TRBD2 (5 bases). The V gene lost 6 bases and the J gene lost 0 bases, with 13 bases spanning the gap. Germline CDR1 SGDLS, CDR2 YYNGEE. The CDR3 has 15 amino acids. The CDR3 here is CASTPDLSSYNEQFF. The CDR3 DNA reads as TGTGCCAGCACCCCGGACTTGAGCTCCTACAATGAGCAGTTCTTC.

This clonotype came up a few times. The J gene is TRBJ2-7, the V gene TRBV7-2, with D uncertain. Germline assignment: CDR1 SGHTA and CDR2 FQGNSA. The CDR3 has 14 amino acids. Trimming cost V 0 bases and J 2 bases, with 8 bases left between them. The CDR3 sequence: CASSLAGRTYEQYF. The CDR3 nucleotides are TGTGCCAGCAGCTTAGCGGGCAGGACCTACGAGCAGTACTTC.

There are a few counts of this clonotype. J is TRBJ1-5 and V is TRBV6-1; 9 nucleotides line up with TRBD1. This CDR3 contains 14 residues. Trimming cost V 6 bases and J 4 bases; bases outside gene matches: 4. CDR1 is MNHNS, CDR2 SASEGT, per germline. CDR3 amino acids: CASRGQGSNQPQHF. The CDR3 region has the DNA TGTGCCAGCAGGGGACAGGGCTCAAATCAGCCCCAGCATTTT.

This clonotype appeared a few times. V is TRBV7-2 and J is TRBJ1-6; the match to TRBD1 covers 7 bases. V trimming: 5 bases; J trimming: 9 bases; junction bases outside the gene matches: 7. Germline assignment: CDR1 SGHTA and CDR2 FQGNSA. This CDR3 region has 14 residues. CDR3 coding DNA: TGTGCCAGCAGCCCCAGACAGGGAAGTTCACCCCTCCACTTT. Amino acid sequence: CASSPRQGSSPLHF.

This clonotype was observed a few times. This CDR3 reads CSGRAGGEAFF. In DNA, the CDR3 is TGCAGCGGCCGGGCGGGGGGTGAAGCTTTCTTT. V is TRBV29-1 and J is TRBJ1-1; possible D gene TRBD1, 5 bases. CDR1 and CDR2 from the germline V gene are SQVTM and ANQGSEA. The CDR3 is 11 residues long. The V end was cut by 7 bases, the J end by 7 bases, with 13 bases between.

This clonotype has a handful of counts. The chain has TRBV12-3 or TRBV12-4 and TRBJ2-3; no reliable D call. The V gene lost 2 bases and the J gene lost 0 bases, with 6 bases spanning the gap. The CDR3 spans 14 residues. The CDR3 DNA follows: TGTGCCAGCAGTTTAACTGTAAGCACAGATACGCAGTATTTT. Its translation: CASSLTVSTDTQYF.

The V call is TRBV6-5, the J call TRBJ2-7, with TRBD2 matching over 8 bases. V gave up 2 bases and J gave up 5 bases; unmatched junction bases: 14. Germline V gene lookup returns CDR1 MNHEY and CDR2 SVGAGI. The CDR3 covers 17 residues. The chain's CDR3 is CASSYPPRSGRFHEQYF. The CDR3 DNA reads TGTGCCAGCAGTTACCCTCCCAGGAGCGGGAGATTCCACGAGCAGTACTTC.

This sequence joins TRBV7-9 and TRBJ1-1; possibly TRBD1 for D (5 bases). V lost 0 bases, J lost 1 base, and 6 bases lay in between. CDR1 is SEHNR and CDR2 is FQNEAQ in the germline V gene (reference sequence). The CDR3 is 14 residues long. Here the CDR3 reads CASSLAQANTEAFF. CDR3 nucleotides: TGTGCCAGCAGCTTAGCACAGGCGAACACTGAAGCTTTCTTT.

This chain links TRBV6-5 with TRBJ1-2; 7 positions match TRBD1. The CDR3 has 16 amino acids. Germline trimming cut 0 bases from V and 3 bases from J; bases unmatched to any gene: 7. Germline V gene data show CDR1 as MNHEY and CDR2 as SVGAGI. The CDR3 is CASSYSRLGTDYGYTF. The CDR3 DNA reads as TGTGCCAGCAGTTACTCGAGGCTTGGGACAGACTATGGCTACACCTTC.

This clonotype has ten or more counts. The CDR3 sequence is CSVERQYNEQFF. DNA for the CDR3: TGCAGCGTTGAACGGCAGTACAATGAGCAGTTCTTC. This sequence joins TRBV29-1 and TRBJ2-1; D not certain. The CDR3 length is 12 residues. The germline V gene has CDR1 SQVTM and CDR2 ANQGSEA. The V end was cut by 2 bases, the J end by 4 bases, with 6 bases between.

This clonotype has only a few counts. The rearrangement joins TRBV5-5 to TRBJ2-5, with 7 bases lining up with TRBD2. V gave up 4 bases and J gave up 5 bases; unmatched junction bases: 11. Germline CDR1 and CDR2: SGHKS and YYEKEE (reference sequence). There are 15 residues in the CDR3. Here the CDR3 reads CASSPVVGGGETQYF. The CDR3 DNA sequence: TGTGCCAGCAGCCCAGTAGTCGGGGGAGGGGAGACCCAGTACTTC.

J is TRBJ2-1 and V is TRBV6-2 or TRBV6-3; 14 bases align to TRBD2. Germline CDR1 is MNHEY and CDR2 is SVGEGT. This CDR3 spans 20 amino acids. V shed 4 bases, J shed 2 bases, and the junction held 13 bases outside the gene matches. The CDR3 DNA sequence: TGTGCCAGCAGTTCCCTGGGACTAGCGGGAGAGGGGGGGACCTACAATGAGCAGTTCTTC. This sequence encodes CASSSLGLAGEGGTYNEQFF.